This TCR beta chain was identified during a study of blood T cell repertoires in COVID-19. Participant age was about 18 to 100 years, and participants resided in around 24 US areas. Assay: immunoSEQ multiplex PCR; the TCRdb copy retains only in-frame clones and omits some. The sample holds 150,000 or so clones, over 75% seen once. Germline V gene data show CDR1 as SGHDN and CDR2 as FVKESK. Trimming stripped 3 bases from V and 5 bases from J, with 10 bases between. CDR3 length: 13 residues. This chain connects TRBV14 to TRBJ1-2; tentative D call: TRBD1 (6 bases). Sequencing was done on a sample of PBMCs or T cells enriched from blood (not recorded which). The source of this sequence is a man aged 50 to 60 who had recovered from COVID-19. The chain's CDR3 is CASSHGQTYGYTF. CDR3 in DNA: TGTGCCAGCAGCCATGGACAGACATATGGCTACACCTTC.